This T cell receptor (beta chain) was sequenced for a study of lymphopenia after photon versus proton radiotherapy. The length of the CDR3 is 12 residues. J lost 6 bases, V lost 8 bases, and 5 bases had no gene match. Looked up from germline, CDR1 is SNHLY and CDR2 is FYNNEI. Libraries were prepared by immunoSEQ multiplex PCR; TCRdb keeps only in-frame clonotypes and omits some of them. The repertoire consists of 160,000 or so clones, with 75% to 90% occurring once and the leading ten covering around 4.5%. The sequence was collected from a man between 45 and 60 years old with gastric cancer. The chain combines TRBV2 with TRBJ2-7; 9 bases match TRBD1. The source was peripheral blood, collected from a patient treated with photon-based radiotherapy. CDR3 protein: CASGTGSGEQYF. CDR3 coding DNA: TGTGCCAGCGGGACAGGGTCCGGCGAGCAGTACTTC.